Below are 2 T cell receptor beta chains sequenced from a single sample in a study of graft-versus-host responses after intestinal transplantation. Repertoires were generated with immunoSEQ multiplex PCR, while TCRdb's copy carries only in-frame clones and drops some. The top ten hold about 4.2% of the sample, which has around 12,000 clones, approximately 93% seen once. The sample in question was PBMCs, obtained 1032 days after intestinal transplantation. The receptor set was obtained from a human patient who received an intestinal transplant, so some T cells may come from the graft donor.

V is TRBV6-5 and J is TRBJ1-2, with a tentative D call TRBD1 (6 bases). V shed 5 bases and J shed 2 bases, with 15 bases lying between them. Germline values: CDR1 MNHEY, CDR2 SVGAGI. CDR3 length equals 15 residues. The CDR3 is CASSAPGDTNYGYTF. CDR3 DNA sequence: TGTGCCAGCAGTGCCCCCGGGGACACCAACTATGGCTACACCTTC.

The chain recombines TRBV28 with TRBJ1-2; D might be TRBD1 (5 bases). The ends were cut back, 4 bases at V and 4 bases at J, with 10 bases in the middle. Germline CDR1 MDHEN, CDR2 SYDVKM. The CDR3 extends over 13 amino acids. The CDR3 here is CASSSPGGYGYTF. The DNA for the CDR3 is TGTGCCAGCAGTTCCCCGGGGGGCTATGGCTACACCTTC.